This TCR beta chain was profiled in a study of OX40 agonist ivuxolimab in advanced cancers. General observations from the study: Dose levels from 0.1 to 3.0 mg/kg saw CD4+ and CD8+ blood T cells expand clonally by week 6.

Comments on this clone: Its antigen is unidentified.

Assay used: immunoSEQ multiplex PCR; TCRdb lists only in-frame clones, some missing. In the table there are 84,000 or so clones, 75% to 95% of which are singletons. Individuals having autoimmune disease history or systemic immunosuppression were not enrolled. Sequencing was performed on CD4+ or CD8+ T cells sorted from blood, taken in a trial of the OX40 agonist ivuxolimab. The sequence came from an adult with an advanced solid tumor such as melanoma, head and neck, liver or kidney cancer.

In nucleotides, the CDR3 is TGTGCCAGCTCACCTCTGGACGGGGATACGCAGTATTTT. Protein product: CASSPLDGDTQYF. The chain joins TRBV18 to TRBJ2-3; D is undetermined. CDR3 length: 13 amino acids. The V end was cut by 3 bases, the J end by 6 bases, with 10 bases between. Germline V gene lookup returns CDR1 KGHSH and CDR2 LQKENI.